This T cell receptor (beta chain) was captured in a study of blood T cell repertoires in COVID-19. Unmatched junction bases numbered 5, after V lost 5 bases and J lost 8 bases. Germline assignment: CDR1 SGHKS and CDR2 YYEKEE (reference sequence). The CDR3 length is 13 residues. Patients in Seattle were enrolled during active infection, then followed longitudinally. Sequenced by immunoSEQ multiplex PCR; TCRdb stores in-frame clones only, minus some. The sample lists approximately 320,000 clones, just under 90% seen once, with 11% in the top ten. Sequenced: peripheral blood. The TCR was taken from a woman aged 25 to 39 with COVID-19, enrolled during active disease. The chain uses TRBV5-5 and TRBJ2-1, with 9 bases aligning to TRBD1. The CDR3 sequence: CASRGTGSDEQFF. As DNA, the CDR3 is TGTGCCAGCAGGGGGACAGGGTCGGATGAGCAGTTCTTC.